The 8 T cell receptor beta chains given below trace back to one sample, sequenced in a study of T cell responses to AZD1222 COVID-19 vaccine (dated by TCRdb to about 2021). Per the publication, the time point label means: about 28 days (+/-7) after the second vaccine dose. Libraries were prepared through the immunoSEQ multiplex PCR assay. The clones in this table, taken by TCRdb from immuneACCESS, are in-frame only. Not every clone is retained; where verified, under half of the shortfall comes from an unresolved V gene, and the cause of the rest is unknown. A total of 65,000 to 95,000 clones appear in this sample, 70% to 90% of them only once. In total, the top ten clones hold over 9.5% of the sample. The sequenced sample was peripheral blood, obtained 28 days after the second AZD1222 dose. Every receptor here comes from an adult who received the AZD1222 COVID-19 vaccine.

The CDR3 region is CASRGGLYNSPLHF. The DNA of the CDR3 is TGTGCCAGTAGGGGGGGCCTGTATAATTCACCCCTCCACTTT. The rearrangement links TRBV2 to TRBJ1-6; D might be TRBD1 (6 bases). CDR3 size: 14 residues. Germline assignment: CDR1 SNHLY and CDR2 FYNNEI. V gave up 9 bases and J gave up 4 bases, with 13 bases separating them.

The V gene is TRBV29-1, the J gene TRBJ2-7; 11 nucleotides align to TRBD1. Trimming took 5 bases from V and 3 from J; bases not matched to a gene: 6. The V gene's germline CDR1 is SQVTM and CDR2 ANQGSEA. The CDR3 sequence is 14 residues long. The CDR3 sequence is CSVFAGTGGYEQYF. CDR3 nucleotide sequence: TGCAGCGTTTTTGCCGGGACAGGGGGCTACGAGCAGTACTTC.

The chain has TRBV4-1 and TRBJ2-7; tentative D call: TRBD1 (6 bases). The V gene's germline CDR1 is MGHRA and CDR2 YSYEKL. The CDR3 totals 15 residues. Between the trimmed V and J ends, which lost 0 bases and 1 base, there was a span of 10 bases. The CDR3 DNA reads TGCGCCAGCAGCCAAGAACAGGGAAGGTCCTACGAGCAGTACTTC. As protein: CASSQEQGRSYEQYF.

This clone was counted at least ten times. The chain carries TRBV28 and TRBJ2-2; the D is unclear. Between the trimmed V and J ends, which lost 11 bases and 2 bases, there was a span of 12 bases. The germline gives CDR1 MDHEN, CDR2 SYDVKM. CDR3 length equals 13 residues. The CDR3 loop reads CAAKRLNTGELFF. The CDR3, as DNA: TGTGCCGCCAAGCGTCTTAACACCGGGGAGCTGTTTTTT.

The gene calls are TRBV6-6 and TRBJ1-5; tentative D call: TRBD1 (6 bases). Germline assignment: CDR1 MNHNY and CDR2 SVGAGI (reference sequence). This CDR3 has 15 amino acids. V gave up 7 bases and J gave up 3 bases, with 16 bases separating them. The CDR3 here is CASTRTERDNQPQHF. Written as DNA, the CDR3 is TGTGCCAGCACCCGGACAGAGAGAGACAATCAGCCCCAGCATTTT.

A few counts support this clone. The chain is built from TRBV18 and TRBJ1-2, with no clear D. The CDR3 is made up of 13 amino acids. Germline V gene sequence: CDR1 KGHSH, CDR2 LQKENI. V lost 3 bases to trimming and J lost 3 bases, with 8 bases between them. Written as DNA, the CDR3 is TGTGCCAGCTCACCCAGGTCCGACTATGGCTACACCTTC. This encodes CASSPRSDYGYTF.

This chain links TRBV15 with TRBJ2-5, with D possibly being TRBD2 (6 bases). V lost 1 base and J 5 bases, leaving 14 bases between the germline ends. The germline V gene has CDR1 LNHNV and CDR2 YYDKDF (reference sequence). CDR3 length: 15 amino acids. The CDR3 loop is CATSRVARGMETQYF. In nucleotides, the CDR3 is TGTGCCACCAGCAGAGTGGCTCGGGGGATGGAGACCCAGTACTTC. The full variable domain, its missing parts supplied by reference TRBV15 and TRBJ2-5, is DAMVIQNPRYQVTQFGKPVTLSCSQTLNHNVMYWYQQKSSQAPKLLFHYYDKDFNNEADTPDNFQSRRPNTSFCFLDIRSPGLGDTAMYLCATSRVARGMETQYFGPGTRLLVL.

The genes are TRBV6-4 and TRBJ2-1; 12 positions agree with TRBD1. Germline V CDR1 and CDR2: MRHNA, SNTAGT. V lost 2 bases to trimming and J lost 6 bases; unmatched junction nucleotides: 5. The CDR3 is 16 residues long. The CDR3 protein is CASSDVGQGAANEQFF. The DNA of the CDR3 is TGTGCCAGCAGTGACGTGGGACAGGGGGCGGCCAATGAGCAGTTCTTC.